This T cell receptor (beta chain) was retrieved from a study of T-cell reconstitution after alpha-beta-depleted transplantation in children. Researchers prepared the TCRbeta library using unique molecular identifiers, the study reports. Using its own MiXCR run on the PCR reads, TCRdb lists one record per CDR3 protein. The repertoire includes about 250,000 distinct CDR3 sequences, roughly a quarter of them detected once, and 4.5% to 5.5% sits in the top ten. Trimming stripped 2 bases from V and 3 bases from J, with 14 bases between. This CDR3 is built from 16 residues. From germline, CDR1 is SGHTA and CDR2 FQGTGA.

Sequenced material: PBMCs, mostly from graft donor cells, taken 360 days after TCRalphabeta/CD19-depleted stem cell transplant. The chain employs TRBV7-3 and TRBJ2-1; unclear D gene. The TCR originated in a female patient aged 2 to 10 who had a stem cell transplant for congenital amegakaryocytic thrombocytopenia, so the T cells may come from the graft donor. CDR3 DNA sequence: TGTGCCAGCAGCTTAGGGTCCGGATCCCTCTACAATGAGCAGTTCTTC. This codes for CASSLGSGSLYNEQFF. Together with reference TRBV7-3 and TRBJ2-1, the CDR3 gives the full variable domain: GAGVSQTPSNKVTEKGKYVELRCDPISGHTALYWYRQSLGQGPEFLIYFQGTGAADDSGLPNDRFFAVRPEGSVSTLKIQRTERGDSAVYLCASSLGSGSLYNEQFFGPGTRLTVL.